This entry lists 8 T cell receptor beta chains sequenced from one sample in a study of technical replicates of blood from several donors (dated by TCRdb to the late 2010s). Library preparation used the immunoSEQ multiplex PCR assay. This immuneACCESS table, as held by TCRdb, lists in-frame sequences with V and J called but not all clones. Of the missing ones, under half trace to an unresolved V gene in checked studies; the others have no known cause. This sample gives about 60,000 clones in total; around 88% of them show up just once. The leading ten clones occupy roughly 5% of the sample. Sequenced: PBMCs. These receptors were obtained from a human donor in good health. Some clones in this sample may be carry-over from other donors' samples.

The rearrangement links TRBV7-3 to TRBJ2-2; TRBD2 aligns across 8 bases. Germline CDR1 SGHTA, CDR2 FQGTGA. Trimming cost V 6 bases and J 1 base; bases outside gene matches: 4. There are 15 residues in the CDR3. This CDR3 is CASRVAGQNTGELFF. The CDR3 DNA reads as TGTGCCAGCAGGGTAGCGGGGCAGAACACCGGGGAGCTGTTTTTT.

This clone was observed once. The chain uses TRBV5-4 and TRBJ2-5; maybe TRBD2 (5 bases). This CDR3 comprises 15 residues. Looked up from germline, CDR1 is SGHNT and CDR2 is YYREEE (reference sequence). Between the trimmed V and J ends, which lost 0 bases and 5 bases, there was a span of 14 bases. The chain's CDR3 is CASSLGPTTGETQYF. The CDR3 DNA follows: TGTGCCAGCAGCTTGGGACCTACGACGGGGGAGACCCAGTACTTC. Variable domain in full (rest from reference TRBV5-4 and TRBJ2-5): ETGVTQSPTHLIKTRGQQVTLRCSSQSGHNTVSWYQQALGQGPQFIFQYYREEENGRGNFPPRFSGLQFPNYSSELNVNALELDDSALYLCASSLGPTTGETQYFGPGTRLLVL.

The rearrangement links TRBV11-1 to TRBJ1-1, with D possibly TRBD1 on 5 matching bases. Trimming pared 5 bases from V and 6 bases from J, leaving 22 bases between. The CDR3 consists of 16 residues. The germline CDR1 and CDR2 sequences are SGHAT and FQDESV (reference sequence). This chain's CDR3 is CASSKKRGRDFPEAFF. The DNA for the CDR3 is TGTGCCAGCAGCAAAAAAAGGGGCAGGGATTTCCCTGAAGCTTTCTTT.

V and J are TRBV18 and TRBJ2-7; 8 positions agree with TRBD2. Losses at the gene ends were 3 bases for V and 6 bases for J; bases not matched to a gene: 13. The CDR3 extends over 16 amino acids. Per the germline V gene, CDR1 is KGHSH and CDR2 is LQKENI. As DNA, the CDR3 is TGTGCCAGCTCACCGAACGGACTAGCCGACCCTAGCGAGCAGTACTTC. It specifies CASSPNGLADPSEQYF.

The gene calls are TRBV7-3 and TRBJ1-1; 7 nucleotides agree with TRBD1. Trimming removed 2 bases from V and 0 bases from J; junction bases left unmatched: 9. Germline V gene data show CDR1 as SGHTA and CDR2 as FQGTGA. This CDR3 has 17 amino acids. The CDR3 is CASSLGPPTGLNTEAFF. As DNA, the CDR3 is TGTGCCAGCAGCTTAGGGCCCCCGACAGGGCTGAACACTGAAGCTTTCTTT.

This clone was counted a single time. This rearrangement joins TRBV4-1 to TRBJ1-2, with 7 bases that match TRBD1. This CDR3 is 16 amino acids long. With V trimmed by 0 bases and J by 4 bases, 8 bases remained unmatched. The V gene's germline CDR1 is MGHRA and CDR2 YSYEKL. The CDR3 region has the DNA TGCGCCAGCAGCCAAGATTCGGCAGGGGGTGCCTATGGCTACACCTTC. Its protein product is CASSQDSAGGAYGYTF.

The CDR3 DNA reads as TGTGCCAGCAGTTACTCGACAGGACAGAATGAAAAACTGTTTTTT. This sequence encodes CASSYSTGQNEKLFF. This chain uses TRBV6-5 with TRBJ1-4; D might be TRBD1 (6 bases). V was cut by 0 bases and J by 5 bases, with 10 bases left in between. The V gene's germline CDR1 is MNHEY and CDR2 SVGAGI. This CDR3 spans 15 amino acids.

This chain uses TRBV29-1 with TRBJ2-3, with D perhaps TRBD2 (6 bases). The CDR3 totals 13 residues. Germline V lookup: CDR1 SQVTM, CDR2 ANQGSEA. V dropped 3 bases and J dropped 0 bases, with 7 bases sitting between them. This CDR3 reads CSVEEGSTDTQYF. As DNA, the CDR3 is TGCAGCGTTGAGGAGGGGAGCACAGATACGCAGTATTTT.